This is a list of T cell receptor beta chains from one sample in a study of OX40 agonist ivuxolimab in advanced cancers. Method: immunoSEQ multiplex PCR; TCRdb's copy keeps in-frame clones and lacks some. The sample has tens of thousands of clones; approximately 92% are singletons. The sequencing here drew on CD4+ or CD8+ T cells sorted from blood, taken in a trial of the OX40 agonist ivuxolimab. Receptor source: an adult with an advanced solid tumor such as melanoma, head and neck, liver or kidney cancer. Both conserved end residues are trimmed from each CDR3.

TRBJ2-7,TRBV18,ASSPGQLSYEQY
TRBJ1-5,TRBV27,ASSSQLGGQPQH
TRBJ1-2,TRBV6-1,ASSPGGTINYGYT
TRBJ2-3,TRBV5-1,ASSPESGDTQY
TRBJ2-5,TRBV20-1,RVDTEETQY
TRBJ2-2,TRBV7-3,ASSAQALGLAGTGELF
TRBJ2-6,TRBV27,ASSFTGLAKPGANVLT
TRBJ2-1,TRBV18,ASSPQGPGNEQF
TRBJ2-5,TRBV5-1,ASSPGTAYQETQY
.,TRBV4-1,ASSQDLSDPYEQY
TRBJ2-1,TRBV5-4,ASSRESSTHEQF
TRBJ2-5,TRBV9,ASSVGQGAQETQY
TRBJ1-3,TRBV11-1,ASSTRQGLTSGNTIY
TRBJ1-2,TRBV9,ASSVLQNYGYT
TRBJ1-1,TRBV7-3,ASSLVPGAGYEAF
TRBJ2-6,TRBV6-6,ASSSRAGGANVLT
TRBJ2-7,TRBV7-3,ASSLTRAVSYEQY
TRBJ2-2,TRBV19,ASSVALVANTGELF
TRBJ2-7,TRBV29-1,SGTGLAGGEQY
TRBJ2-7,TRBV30,AWSVFGTFSYEQY
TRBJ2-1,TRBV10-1,ASTGRASSYNEQF
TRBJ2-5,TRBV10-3,AISETSDLRETQY
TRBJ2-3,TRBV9,ASTVAVSESTQY
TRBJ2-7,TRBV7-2,ASSLHGLAGYEQY
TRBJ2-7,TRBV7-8,ASSLNSRAWEQY
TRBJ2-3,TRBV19,ASSKAGGNPDTQY
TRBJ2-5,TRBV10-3,ASSTGTGGSETQY
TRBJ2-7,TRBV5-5,ASSLRLWTSGTYEQY
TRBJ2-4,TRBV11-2,ASSLAWGGLAKNIQY
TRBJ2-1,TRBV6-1,ASVGAHEQF
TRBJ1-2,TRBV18,ASSPTGNYGYT
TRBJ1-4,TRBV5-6,ASSLQTDRSQKLF
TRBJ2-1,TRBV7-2,ASSLEGGNGNEQF
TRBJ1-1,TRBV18,ATEDRKNTEAF
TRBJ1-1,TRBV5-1,ASGAGEMNTEAF
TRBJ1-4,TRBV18,ASSLKLGQDNEKLF
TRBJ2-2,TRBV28,ASSFFGGTGELF
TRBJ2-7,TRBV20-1,SARTGYEQY
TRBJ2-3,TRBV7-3,ASSFTDRGKSDTQY
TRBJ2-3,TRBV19,ASSNWDRATSTDTQY
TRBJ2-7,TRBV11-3,ASSGNRRENPYEQY
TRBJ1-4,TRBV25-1,ASSRSQGPHEKLF
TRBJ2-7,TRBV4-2,ASSQDQQAPAYEQY
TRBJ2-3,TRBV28,ASAPSGRTDTQY